This T cell receptor beta chain was sequenced in a study of OX40 agonist ivuxolimab in advanced cancers. About this clone: The target antigen is unknown.

Germline CDR1 and CDR2: SGHRS and YFSETQ. The CDR3 has 17 residues. V shed 0 bases and J shed 3 bases, with 15 bases lying between them. Study-level points and caveats: Averaging showed that CD8+ T cells had more expanded clones than CD4+ did.

Method: immunoSEQ multiplex PCR; TCRdb's copy keeps in-frame clones and lacks some. The table includes under 65,000 clones, approximately 91% detected once. This receptor was obtained from an adult with an advanced solid tumor such as melanoma, head and neck, liver or kidney cancer. V is TRBV5-1 and J is TRBJ2-2; the D is unclear. The sequencing used CD4+ or CD8+ T cells sorted from blood, collected in a trial of the OX40 agonist ivuxolimab. DNA for the CDR3: TGCGCCAGCAGCTTGGCCGCGGCCAGGCCCTACACCGGGGAGCTGTTTTTT. Protein: CASSLAAARPYTGELFF.